This entry is about one TCR beta chain. Its cognate antigen is unknown. Germline-derived CDR1 and CDR2 are LGHDT and YNNKEL (reference sequence). The V end was cut by 3 bases, the J end by 3 bases, with 11 bases between. The CDR3 extends over 14 amino acids. CD8+ and CD4+ T cells from blood underwent TCR beta sequencing, which was carried out in a high-throughput format. Bulk CD8+ and CD4+ cells came from magnetic negative isolation; CD8+ TEMRA by FACS. This sample is part of a study of CD8 T cells in Susac syndrome. RNA amounts of roughly 0.5 to 1 ug underwent reverse transcription with random hexamers. The amplification used immunoSEQ multiplex PCR on TCR beta CDR3; it spanned 54 Vbeta and 13 Jbeta. TCRdb re-called the immunoSEQ multiplex PCR reads with MiXCR, one entry per CDR3 protein. The table shows approximately 150,000 distinct CDR3 sequences, with under 95% occurring only once. Study conclusions and caveats: It was acknowledged by the study that relatively few individuals were included in its TCR sequencing and HLA analysis.

The source of this sequence is a human donor in good health. The chain has TRBV3-1 and TRBJ1-1; TRBD1 might be the D (5 bases). The source material was CD4+ T cells from PBMCs. The CDR3 bases are TGTGCCAGCAGCCACGGGACGGGAGACACTGAAGCTTTCTTT. Encoded protein: CASSHGTGDTEAFF.